This TCR beta chain was found in a study of shared clonotypes between healthy human individuals. Study results and caveats: Researchers sampled blood only, noting tissue repertoires likely differ.

Naive CD8 cells lacked CD45RO, underwent positive selection for CCR7 and left out terminally differentiated effector memory CD45RA+ cells. CDR3 size: 20 residues. Germline V gene lookup returns CDR1 LNHDA and CDR2 SQIVND (reference sequence). After removal of 6 bases from V and 0 bases from J, the junction contained 12 bases not matched to a gene. Clones were sequenced by immunoSEQ multiplex PCR, and TCRdb holds only the in-frame ones, with some missing. The sample lists about 2 million clones, approximately 94% occurring once. With regard to this clone: The antigen is not known.

The V call is TRBV19, the J call TRBJ2-1; 15 nucleotides agree with TRBD2. The sequenced sample consisted of naive CD8+ T cells sorted from blood. This receptor was taken from a man between 18 and 35 years old in good health. CDR3 DNA: TGTGCCAGTAGCCGGGAAAGGGGACTAGCGGGAGGACCCTCCTACAATGAGCAGTTCTTC. It codes for CASSRERGLAGGPSYNEQFF. Full variable domain (missing parts from reference TRBV19 and TRBJ2-1): DGGITQSPKYLFRKEGQNVTLSCEQNLNHDAMYWYRQDPGQGLRLIYYSQIVNDFQKGDIAEGYSVSREKKESFPLTVTSAQKNPTAFYLCASSRERGLAGGPSYNEQFFGPGTRLTVL.